This T cell receptor beta chain appears in the sequencing data of a study of identifying expanded T cells in peripheral blood. Germline V CDR1 and CDR2: SGDLS, YYNGEE. This CDR3 region has 16 residues. The germline V and J ends were trimmed by 0 bases and 0 bases, with 11 bases remaining between them. Clones were sequenced by immunoSEQ multiplex PCR, and TCRdb holds only the in-frame ones, with some missing. The sample lists roughly 96,000 clones, 70% to 90% seen once, with approximately 5% in the top ten. This receptor was identified in a person aged 18 to 70 in good health. The V gene is TRBV9, the J gene TRBJ2-3, with a tentative D call TRBD2 (6 bases). Sequencing was performed on blood. The CDR3 loop reads CASSVVGGNSTDTQYF. The CDR3, as DNA: TGTGCCAGCAGCGTAGTTGGCGGGAATAGCACAGATACGCAGTATTTT.